This passage covers 22 T cell receptor beta chains from one sample sequenced in a study of T cell repertoires in cytomegalovirus infection. One entry per CDR3 protein, called by TCRdb with MiXCR from the reads. This table holds 600,000 to 800,000 distinct CDR3 sequences, less than 25% found once. The sequencing sample was made of CD8+ T cells from PBMCs. The receptors were sampled from a human donor in good health (CMV status not recorded). Some clones in this sample may be carry-over from other donors' samples.

In the case of this clonotype: One end of the junction fails to match germline, which may point to a read error. The chain is built from TRBV7-9 and TRBJ2-5, with D perhaps TRBD2 (5 bases). Germline CDR1 reads SEHNR; CDR2 reads FQNEAQ (reference sequence). The CDR3 loop spans 9 amino acids. Written as DNA, the CDR3 is TGTGCCAGCAGCTCGGACTTTCGGTTC. Amino acid sequence: CASSSDFRF.

This clonotype was seen more than once but under ten times. This chain uses TRBV14 with TRBJ2-2; 9 nucleotides agree with TRBD1. CDR1 and CDR2 (germline): SGHDN, FVKESK. The junction had 4 bases not matched to a gene; V was cut back by 3 bases and J by 5 bases. CDR3 size: 15 residues. The CDR3 bases are TGTGCCAGCAGCCATGAGACAGGGGGGACCGGGGAGCTGTTTTTT. Its translation is CASSHETGGTGELFF.

To note about this clonotype: It may be a read error: a sequence one base away is much more abundant. The V call is TRBV6-8, the J call TRBJ2-5, with no clear D. CDR3 size: 14 residues. Germline-derived CDR1 and CDR2 are MNHGY and SAAAGT. CDR3 coding DNA: TGTGCCTGCAGTTACTCGATTAGGAAAGAGACCCAGTACTTC. Translated, it gives CACSYSIRKETQYF.

Ten or more counts support this clonotype. The chain uses TRBV10-2 and TRBJ1-5; D uncertain. This CDR3 comprises 14 residues. V dropped 5 bases and J dropped 7 bases, with 15 bases sitting between them. Germline V CDR1 and CDR2: WSHSY, SAAADI. CDR3 loop: CASSNPSVGQPQHF. In nucleotides, the CDR3 is TGCGCCAGCAGTAACCCGTCAGTGGGCCAGCCCCAGCATTTT.

The gene calls are TRBV20-1 and TRBJ1-5; D gene unclear. The CDR3 consists of 12 residues. CDR1 DFQATT and CDR2 SNEGSKA come from the germline V gene (reference sequence). V gave up 6 bases and J gave up 4 bases, with 10 bases separating them. The CDR3 sequence is CSARWRNQPQHF. The CDR3 DNA reads as TGCAGTGCCAGATGGCGGAATCAGCCCCAGCATTTT.

The J gene is TRBJ2-1, the V gene TRBV29-1; no firm D call. The CDR3 loop spans 15 amino acids. Germline V gene lookup returns CDR1 SQVTM and CDR2 ANQGSEA. V shed 3 bases and J shed 3 bases, with 15 bases lying between them. Here the CDR3 reads CSVDGGRIRYNEQFF. DNA for the CDR3: TGCAGCGTTGACGGTGGACGGATCCGCTACAATGAGCAGTTCTTC.

The V gene is TRBV29-1, the J gene TRBJ2-7; D is undetermined. The CDR3 runs to 13 residues. V lost 7 bases and J lost 1, with 14 bases in between. CDR1 and CDR2 from the germline V gene are SQVTM and ANQGSEA. CDR3 sequence: CSAERDGSYEQYF. The DNA of the CDR3 is TGCAGCGCCGAGAGAGACGGATCCTACGAGCAGTACTTC.

This rearrangement joins TRBV29-1 to TRBJ1-1, with 7 bases fitting TRBD1. CDR1 and CDR2 (germline): SQVTM, ANQGSEA. The J segment lost 5 bases and the V segment lost 6 bases, leaving 3 bases of the junction unmatched. The CDR3 extends over 11 amino acids. The DNA for the CDR3 is TGCAGCGTCGTACAGGGGACTGAAGCTTTCTTT. This codes for CSVVQGTEAFF.

This sequence joins TRBV20-1 and TRBJ1-5; 8 positions agree with TRBD1. In germline, CDR1 is DFQATT, CDR2 SNEGSKA (reference sequence). Unmatched junction bases numbered 25, after V lost 0 bases and J lost 0 bases. The CDR3 consists of 23 residues. The CDR3 protein is CSARDPGGPLPHIGTYSNQPQHF. In nucleotides, the CDR3 is TGCAGTGCTAGAGATCCAGGGGGCCCTCTACCTCATATAGGGACATATAGCAATCAGCCCCAGCATTTT.

This clonotype was recorded once. Possible read error: a much larger clone is one base away. In DNA, the CDR3 is TGTGTCAGCAGCTTTAGACGTGGGGCTGCCTCCTACGAGCAGTACTTC. This translates into CVSSFRRGAASYEQYF. J is TRBJ2-7 and V is TRBV7-8, with D perhaps matching TRBD1 (5 bases). The CDR3 has 16 residues. Germline loops: CDR1 SGHVS, CDR2 FQNEAQ. The whole variable domain, remainder taken from reference TRBV7-8 and TRBJ2-7, is GAGVSQSPRYKVAKRGQDVALRCDPISGHVSLFWYQQALGQGPEFLTYFQNEAQLDKSGLPSDRFFAERPEGSVSTLKIQRTQQEDSAVYLCVSSFRRGAASYEQYFGPGTRLTVT.

This clonotype was seen ten or more times. The chain recombines TRBV6-1 with TRBJ2-7, with D hard to call. The CDR3 has 13 residues. Germline V gives CDR1 MNHNS, CDR2 SASEGT. V gave up 8 bases and J gave up 4 bases, with 15 bases separating them. CDR3 sequence: CASRGPKLYEQYF. CDR3 sequence (DNA): TGTGCCAGCCGTGGACCCAAATTATACGAGCAGTACTTC.

The chain couples TRBV7-3 to TRBJ1-2; D possibly corresponds to TRBD1 (5 bases). The CDR3 loop spans 17 amino acids. The V and J ends lost 4 bases and 0 bases respectively, with 18 bases between them. Germline values: CDR1 SGHTA, CDR2 FQGTGA. CDR3 in DNA: TGTGCCAGCAGCTCCTCGGGGGTGGGTACCGCTAACTATGGCTACACCTTC. It yields the protein CASSSSGVGTANYGYTF.

The chain carries TRBV2 and TRBJ2-7, with 7 bases that match TRBD1. CDR1 and CDR2 from the germline V gene are SNHLY and FYNNEI. Unmatched junction bases numbered 6, after V lost 7 bases and J lost 0 bases. The CDR3 has 14 residues. In DNA, the CDR3 is TGTGCCAGCATTCTTCGGGACAGCTCCTACGAGCAGTACTTC. This translates into CASILRDSSYEQYF.

V is TRBV11-2 and J is TRBJ2-3; D gene ambiguous. This CDR3 spans 15 amino acids. V lost 4 bases and J 4 bases, leaving 15 bases between the germline ends. The germline gives CDR1 SGHAT, CDR2 FQNNGV. The CDR3 bases are TGTGCCAGCAGCTCCTATCTCGACAACTCAGATACGCAGTATTTT. Translation: CASSSYLDNSDTQYF.

This clonotype was counted at least ten times. The CDR3 region has the DNA TGTGCCAGCAGCCTCATCACAGGGTCCGGGGAGCTGTTTTTT. This translates into CASSLITGSGELFF. This rearrangement joins TRBV7-6 to TRBJ2-2, with D tentatively TRBD1 (6 bases). Per germline, CDR1 SGHVS and CDR2 FNYEAQ. Trimming removed 5 bases at V and 6 bases at J, with 13 bases between. This CDR3 is 14 amino acids long.

The rearrangement uses TRBV28 and TRBJ2-7; D is tentatively TRBD1 or TRBD2 (6 bases each). Trimming removed 7 bases at V and 5 bases at J, with 18 bases between. Germline V gives CDR1 MDHEN, CDR2 SYDVKM. The CDR3 has 14 amino acids. The DNA of the CDR3 is TGTGCCAGCACCCCGGGGGCGGGGACCGACGAGCAGTACGTC. Encoded protein: CASTPGAGTDEQYV.

The chain carries TRBV7-6 and TRBJ2-7; TRBD1 aligns across 7 bases. There are 15 residues in the CDR3. V lost 5 bases and J lost 3; bases outside the gene matches: 10. Germline V gives CDR1 SGHVS, CDR2 FNYEAQ. CDR3 in amino acids: CASSRFLRDSYEQYF. CDR3 coding DNA: TGTGCCAGCAGCCGCTTCTTACGGGACAGCTACGAGCAGTACTTC.

The rearrangement uses TRBV20-1 and TRBJ2-7; 10 bases align to TRBD2. The length of the CDR3 is 15 residues. Germline lookup yields CDR1 DFQATT and CDR2 SNEGSKA (reference sequence). Trimming at V came to 0 bases and at J to 4 bases, leaving 6 bases not matched to a gene. The CDR3 DNA reads as TGCAGTGCTAGAGATCCTCTAGCGGGGGATTACGAGCAGTACGTC. Its protein product is CSARDPLAGDYEQYV.

This clonotype appeared once. The chain couples TRBV7-9 to TRBJ2-3, with D unclear. The CDR3 spans 17 residues. Germline CDR1 SEHNR, CDR2 FQNEAQ (reference sequence). V shed 1 base and J shed 4 bases, with 18 bases lying between them. The CDR3 DNA is TGTGCCAGCAGCTTAGTCTTCGGAGACCCTTCTCCAGATACGCAGTATTTT. Protein sequence: CASSLVFGDPSPDTQYF.

This clonotype occurred many times. This chain links TRBV12-3 or TRBV12-4 with TRBJ1-2; D remains unclear. The CDR3 loop spans 16 amino acids. V lost 5 bases and J 0 bases, leaving 16 bases between the germline ends. CDR3 in amino acids: CASSPEGVSANYGYTF. The CDR3 nucleotides read TGTGCCAGCAGTCCCGAGGGAGTATCAGCTAACTATGGCTACACCTTC.

The table lists this clonotype with a few counts. This sequence joins TRBV25-1 and TRBJ2-1, with D perhaps TRBD1 or TRBD2 (5 bases each). V was trimmed by 2 bases and J by 10 bases, leaving 21 bases between them. CDR3 size: 16 residues. In germline, CDR1 is MGHDK, CDR2 SYGVNS. In DNA form, the CDR3 reads TGTGCCAGCAGTGAAAGAAAGGGACCCCTACATCCCGAGCAGTTCTTC. It yields the protein CASSERKGPLHPEQFF.

This clonotype appeared many times. The genes are TRBV7-2 and TRBJ1-5; D remains ambiguous. The germline CDR1 and CDR2 sequences are SGHTA and FQGNSA. Trimming left V 1 base short and J 2 bases short, with 9 bases between. The CDR3 consists of 15 residues. CDR3 DNA sequence: TGTGCCAGCAGCTTAGGGCCGTGGGGCAATCAGCCCCAGCATTTT. Protein product: CASSLGPWGNQPQHF.